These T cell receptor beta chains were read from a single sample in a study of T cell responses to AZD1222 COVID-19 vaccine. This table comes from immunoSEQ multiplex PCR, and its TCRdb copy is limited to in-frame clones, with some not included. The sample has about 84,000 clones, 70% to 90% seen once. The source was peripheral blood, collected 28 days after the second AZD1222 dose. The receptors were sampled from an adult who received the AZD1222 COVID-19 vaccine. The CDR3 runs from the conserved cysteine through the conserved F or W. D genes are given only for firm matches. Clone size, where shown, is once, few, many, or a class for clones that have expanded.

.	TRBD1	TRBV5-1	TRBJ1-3	CASGTGGTGNTIYF	TGCGCCAGCGGGACAGGGGGCACTGGAAACACCATATATTTT
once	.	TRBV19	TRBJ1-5	CATGPPTDRNQPQHF	TGTGCCACAGGCCCCCCGACAGATCGGAATCAGCCCCAGCATTTT
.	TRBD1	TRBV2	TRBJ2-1	CASSGRTGLEQFF	TGTGCCAGCAGTGGAAGGACAGGGCTTGAGCAGTTCTTC
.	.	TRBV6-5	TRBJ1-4	CASSRTGTVTEKLFF	TGTGCCAGCAGTCGAACCGGGACTGTCACTGAAAAACTGTTTTTT
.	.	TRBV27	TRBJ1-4	CASTGVDGVLFF	TGTGCCAGTACCGGGGTAGACGGGGTGCTGTTTTTT
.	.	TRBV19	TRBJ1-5	CASSIDLTDVSNQPQHF	TGTGCCAGTAGTATAGATCTAACGGATGTGAGCAATCAGCCCCAGCATTTT
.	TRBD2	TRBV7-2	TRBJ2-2	CASLIAGGNTGELFF	TGTGCCAGCCTCATAGCGGGAGGGAACACCGGGGAGCTGTTTTTT
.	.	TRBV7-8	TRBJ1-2	CASSFPPNYGYTF	TGTGCCAGCAGCTTCCCCCCTAACTATGGCTACACCTTC
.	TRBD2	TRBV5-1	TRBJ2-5	CASSLRLAGGSGETQYF	TGCGCCAGCAGCTTGCGCCTAGCGGGAGGGTCTGGGGAGACCCAGTACTTC
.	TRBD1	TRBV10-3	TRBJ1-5	CAISESTGADQPQHF	TGTGCCATCAGTGAGTCCACAGGGGCGGATCAGCCCCAGCATTTT
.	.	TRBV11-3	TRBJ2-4	CASSVSGIAKNIQYF	TGTGCCAGCAGCGTGAGCGGTATAGCCAAAAACATTCAGTACTTC
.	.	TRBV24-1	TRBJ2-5	CATSDGHTETQYF	TGTGCCACCAGTGACGGGCACACAGAGACCCAGTACTTC
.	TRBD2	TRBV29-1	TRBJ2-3	CSVGGLSGRASTDTQYF	TGCAGCGTTGGAGGACTTAGCGGGAGGGCTAGCACAGATACGCAGTATTTT
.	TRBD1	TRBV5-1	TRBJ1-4	CASSESGTVNEKLFF	TGCGCCAGCAGCGAATCCGGGACAGTTAATGAAAAACTGTTTTTT
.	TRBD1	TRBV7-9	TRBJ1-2	CASSLFQGAFDYGYTF	TGTGCCAGCAGCTTATTCCAGGGGGCCTTTGACTATGGCTACACCTTC
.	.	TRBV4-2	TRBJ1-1	CASSLQGLWGTEAFF	TGTGCCAGCAGCCTCCAAGGACTGTGGGGCACTGAAGCTTTCTTT
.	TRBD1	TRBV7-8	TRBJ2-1	CASSQTGNAYNEQFF	TGTGCCAGCAGCCAGACAGGGAATGCCTACAATGAGCAGTTCTTC
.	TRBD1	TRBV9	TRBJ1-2	CASSLQGVDYGYTF	TGTGCCAGCAGCCTGCAGGGGGTTGATTATGGCTACACCTTC
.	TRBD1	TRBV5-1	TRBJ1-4	CASSPGQGGEKLFF	TGCGCCAGCAGCCCGGGACAGGGAGGGGAAAAACTGTTTTTT
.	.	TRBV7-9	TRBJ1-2	CASSPQSSNYGYTF	TGTGCCAGCAGCCCCCAATCATCTAACTATGGCTACACCTTC
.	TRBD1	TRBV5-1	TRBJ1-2	CASSVTGGSNYGYTF	TGCGCCAGCAGCGTAACAGGGGGCTCTAACTATGGCTACACCTTC
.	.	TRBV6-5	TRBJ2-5	CASSRRHKETQYF	TGTGCCAGCAGTCGAAGACATAAAGAGACCCAGTACTTC
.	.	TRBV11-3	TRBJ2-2	CASSSFNTGELFF	TGTGCCAGCAGCTCCTTCAACACCGGGGAGCTGTTTTTT
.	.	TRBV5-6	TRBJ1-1	CASSLGPEAGAFF	TGTGCCAGCAGCTTAGGTCCAGAAGCGGGAGCTTTCTTT
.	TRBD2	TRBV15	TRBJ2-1	CATSRGGWYSSYNEQFF	TGTGCCACCAGCAGGGGGGGGTGGTATAGCTCCTACAATGAGCAGTTCTTC
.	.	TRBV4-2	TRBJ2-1	CASSQEPSSYNEQFF	TGTGCCAGCAGCCAAGAACCTAGCTCCTACAATGAGCAGTTCTTC
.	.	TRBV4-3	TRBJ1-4	CASSQDLTDANEKLFF	TGCGCCAGCAGCCAAGACTTGACAGACGCTAATGAAAAACTGTTTTTT
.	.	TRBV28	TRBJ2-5	CASKEAPVQETQYF	TGTGCCAGCAAAGAAGCGCCGGTACAAGAGACCCAGTACTTC
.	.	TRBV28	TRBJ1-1	CASSLGTRNTEAFF	TGTGCCAGCAGTTTAGGGACAAGGAACACTGAAGCTTTCTTT
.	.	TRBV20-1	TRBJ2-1	CSASLGTLNNEQFF	TGCAGTGCTAGTCTCGGGACCCTGAACAATGAGCAGTTCTTC
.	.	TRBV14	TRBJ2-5	CASSQDLINQETQYF	TGTGCCAGCAGCCAAGATCTCATTAATCAAGAGACCCAGTACTTC
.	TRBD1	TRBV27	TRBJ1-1	CASRRNRDSSLAFF	TGTGCCAGCAGGAGGAACCGGGACAGTTCTCTTGCTTTCTTT